Listed below are T cell receptor beta chains from one sample, sequenced in a study of vaccination effects on CD4 cells after COVID-19. Sequencing was performed with immunoSEQ multiplex PCR; in TCRdb, only in-frame clones are kept and a portion is missing. The sample holds some 70,000 clones, 75% to 85% seen once. Which antigens these TCRs recognize remains unknown. The starting material was CD4+ T cells from PBMCs cultured with SARS-CoV-2 spike peptides, obtained before COVID-19 vaccination. All receptors derive from a human donor who received a COVID-19 vaccine. The CDR3 runs from the conserved cysteine through the conserved F or W. Fields, in order: J gene, clone size, V gene, D gene, CDR3 DNA, CDR3 protein. The D gene is left open where the match is weak. Clone size appears in some rows only: once, few, many, or a class for an expanded clone.

>TRBJ1-3|-|TRBV4-1|-
TGCGCCAGCAGCGCCGCCGGTTCGGGCAACTCTGGAAACACCATATATTTT
CASSAAGSGNSGNTIYF
>TRBJ2-5|-|TRBV25-1|-
TGTGCCAGCAGTGCACTCAACCTAAGACCCGGAGAGACCCAGTACTTC
CASSALNLRPGETQYF
>TRBJ2-3|-|TRBV12-5|-
TGTGCTAGTGGTCTTCAGGGTATTCCGACAGATACGCAGTATTTT
CASGLQGIPTDTQYF
>TRBJ1-1|-|TRBV19|-
TGTGCCAGTATTCACCCAGGACGATCGACAACTGAAGCTTTCTTT
CASIHPGRSTTEAFF
>TRBJ2-1|-|TRBV5-1|TRBD2
TGCGCCAGCAGCTTGGTGTTCGGCCTAGCGGGGGGGAATGAGCAGTTCTTC
CASSLVFGLAGGNEQFF
>TRBJ2-5|-|TRBV18|TRBD2
TGTGCCAGCTCATTAGCGGGGTTTCAAGAGACCCAGTACTTC
CASSLAGFQETQYF
>TRBJ2-1|-|TRBV5-1|-
TGCGCCAGCAGCTTGGATCGGGGTGGGGGGGCCGCCTACAATGAGCAGTTCTTC
CASSLDRGGGAAYNEQFF
>TRBJ1-4|-|TRBV6-5|TRBD1
TGTGCCAGCAGTCCCACACCACAGGGGAGGGGAAAACTGTTTTTT
CASSPTPQGRGKLFF
>TRBJ2-2|few|TRBV24-1|-
TGTGCCACCAGTTTAGGGCATCCCACCGGGGAGCTGTTTTTT
CATSLGHPTGELFF
>TRBJ2-2|-|TRBV6-5|-
TGTGCCAGTTTGTGGGGGGCCGGGGAGCTGTTTTTT
CASLWGAGELFF
>TRBJ2-1|-|TRBV28|-
TGTGCCAGCAGTTTACGGGGGCCTGTCAACAATGAGCAGTTCTTC
CASSLRGPVNNEQFF
>TRBJ1-3|-|TRBV7-8|TRBD1
TGTGCCAGCAGCTTAGGTTGGCAGGGGGCATCTGGAAACACCATATATTTT
CASSLGWQGASGNTIYF
>TRBJ2-5|-|TRBV7-3|TRBD1
TGTGCCAGCAGCTTTGACAGGGGGCGGGAAGAGACCCAGTACTTC
CASSFDRGREETQYF
>TRBJ2-3|-|TRBV7-3|-
TGTGCCAGCAGCCCCCTGACAGGAGATACGCAGTATTTT
CASSPLTGDTQYF
>TRBJ2-3|-|TRBV7-2|-
TGTGCCAGCAGCTTTAAGTGGGGGGACGATACGCAGTATTTT
CASSFKWGDDTQYF
>TRBJ1-5|-|TRBV12-5|-
TGTGCTAGTGGTTTGGTCTTGGGACATTGGGGCGATCAGCCCCAGCATTTT
CASGLVLGHWGDQPQHF
>TRBJ1-5|-|TRBV24-1|-
TGTGCCACCAGTGCACAGGGAAGCCAGCCCCAGCATTTT
CATSAQGSQPQHF
>TRBJ2-3|-|TRBV5-4|TRBD2
TGTGCCAGCAGCGAGGGACTAGCTATCTCTTCAGATACGCAGTATTTT
CASSEGLAISSDTQYF
>TRBJ1-5|-|TRBV19|-
TGTGCCAGTAATCAGGGACATCGGCCCCAGCATTTT
CASNQGHRPQHF
>TRBJ1-2|-|TRBV11-2|-
TGTGCTCTCTCCGGCCTACGCTATGGCTACACCTTC
CALSGLRYGYTF
>TRBJ2-5|-|TRBV18|-
TGTGCCAGCTCACCAGGACAGAGGGAGACCCAGTACTTC
CASSPGQRETQYF
>TRBJ1-2|-|TRBV19|-
TGTGCCAGTACCCCCGGGGGGGACGACTATGGCTACACCTTC
CASTPGGDDYGYTF
>TRBJ1-1|-|TRBV29-1|-
TGCAGCGTTGACAGGACCACTGAAGCTTTCTTT
CSVDRTTEAFF
>TRBJ1-3|once|TRBV3-1/TRBV3-2|-
TGTGCCAGCAGCCAAGCGCTCCACTCTGGAAACACCATATATTTT
CASSQALHSGNTIYF
>TRBJ2-5|-|TRBV7-2|TRBD1
TGTGCCAGCAGCTCGATGGTTGGGACAGGGGAAGAGACCCAGTACTTC
CASSSMVGTGEETQYF
>TRBJ1-2|-|TRBV4-3|-
TGCGCCAGCAGCCAATATAGCGAGGCAAGGGAGGGCTACACCTTC
CASSQYSEAREGYTF
>TRBJ2-1|-|TRBV10-3|-
TGTGCCATCAGTGAGTCGGGCGGGGGCACCTACAATGAGCAGTTCTTC
CAISESGGGTYNEQFF
>TRBJ1-3|-|TRBV2|-
TGTGCCAGCAGTGCCCTGGAGATCATCTCTGGAAACACCATATATTTT
CASSALEIISGNTIYF
>TRBJ2-3|-|TRBV24-1|TRBD1
TGTGCCACCAGTGATACGGGACAGGGGGCAGGAGATACGCAGTATTTT
CATSDTGQGAGDTQYF
>TRBJ2-2|-|TRBV24-1|-
TGTGCCACCAGTGATCCTCCGGGACCCCGGGCGAGGACCGGGGAGCTGTTTTTT
CATSDPPGPRARTGELFF
>TRBJ2-5|-|TRBV7-2|-
TGTGCCAGCAGGCGGTCCCCCCAAGAGACCCAGTACTTC
CASRRSPQETQYF
>TRBJ1-2|-|TRBV7-8|-
TGTGCCAGCAGCTTAGCAGGGAACTATGGCTACACCTTC
CASSLAGNYGYTF
>TRBJ2-2|-|TRBV11-2|-
TGTGCCAGCAACCCTCCAGGGTACACCGGGGAGCTGTTTTTT
CASNPPGYTGELFF
>TRBJ1-1|-|TRBV7-2|TRBD1
TGTGCCAGCAGCTTAGTAATGGGACAGGGTTCCGAAGCTTTCTTT
CASSLVMGQGSEAFF
>TRBJ1-5|-|TRBV6-5|-
TGTGCCAGCAGTTACCTGGGGAGCAATCAGCCCCAGCATTTT
CASSYLGSNQPQHF
>TRBJ2-2|-|TRBV6-5|TRBD1
TGTGCCAGCAGTTATACCGGGACAGTGAACACCGGGGAGCTGTTTTTT
CASSYTGTVNTGELFF
>TRBJ2-2|once|TRBV5-1|TRBD1
TGCGCCAGCAGCCCGACAGGGGTGACGTACACCGGGGAGCTGTTTTTT
CASSPTGVTYTGELFF